A single sample gave rise to the 27 T cell receptor beta chains below, sequenced in a study of blood T cell repertoires in COVID-19. The repertoire was sequenced with immunoSEQ multiplex PCR; TCRdb's copy has only in-frame clones and lacks some. The table records about 98,000 clones, 87% of them present only once. The specimen was peripheral blood. These receptors all stem from a man in his 70s with acute or convalescent COVID-19.

The J gene is TRBJ2-5, the V gene TRBV7-6; tentatively, D is TRBD2 (6 bases). The CDR3 is 16 amino acids. V dropped 2 bases and J dropped 1 base, with 14 bases sitting between them. Germline-derived CDR1 and CDR2 are SGHVS and FNYEAQ. The CDR3 sequence is CASSLRGGSPQETQYF. The CDR3 DNA is TGTGCCAGCAGCTTAAGAGGAGGGTCCCCCCAAGAGACCCAGTACTTC.

The chain employs TRBV2 and TRBJ2-3, with 10 bases that match TRBD2. This CDR3 has 17 residues. Germline V gives CDR1 SNHLY, CDR2 FYNNEI. The J segment lost 4 bases and the V segment lost 4 bases, leaving 11 bases of the junction unmatched. The CDR3 is CASSGRGAGGQPDTQYF. CDR3 DNA sequence: TGTGCCAGCAGTGGTCGAGGAGCGGGGGGGCAGCCAGATACGCAGTATTTT.

This sequence joins TRBV28 and TRBJ1-1, with D perhaps matching TRBD1 (5 bases). Trimming took off 5 bases at V and 1 base at J, with 11 bases between the two ends. The CDR3 is made up of 14 amino acids. Germline values: CDR1 MDHEN, CDR2 SYDVKM. CDR3 in amino acids: CASSPHRTNTEAFF. The CDR3 nucleotides read TGTGCCAGCAGTCCACACAGGACGAACACTGAAGCTTTCTTT.

The chain uses TRBV7-8 and TRBJ1-5; TRBD1 is a possible D gene (6 bases). Germline V CDR1 and CDR2: SGHVS, FQNEAQ. This CDR3 spans 15 amino acids. V gave up 0 bases and J gave up 3 bases, with 9 bases separating them. DNA of the CDR3: TGTGCCAGCAGCTTAGCCGCGGGGGCCAATCAGCCCCAGCATTTT. Protein: CASSLAAGANQPQHF. The whole variable domain, filled in from reference TRBV7-8 and TRBJ1-5, reads GAGVSQSPRYKVAKRGQDVALRCDPISGHVSLFWYQQALGQGPEFLTYFQNEAQLDKSGLPSDRFFAERPEGSVSTLKIQRTQQEDSAVYLCASSLAAGANQPQHFGDGTRLSIL.

The chain employs TRBV3-1 (or the pseudogene TRBV3-2) and TRBJ1-2; D gene ambiguous. Trimming left V 1 base short and J 4 bases short, with 7 bases between. The CDR3 has 13 residues. Germline V gene sequence: CDR1 LGHDT, CDR2 YNNKEL (reference sequence). The CDR3 reads CASSQVPFYGYTF. CDR3 nucleotide sequence: TGTGCCAGCAGCCAAGTCCCTTTCTATGGCTACACCTTC.

This chain connects TRBV7-9 to TRBJ1-5; D is possibly TRBD1 (6 bases). V was pared by 5 bases and J by 7 bases, with 18 bases between. CDR1 is SEHNR and CDR2 is FQNEAQ in the germline V gene (reference sequence). The CDR3 consists of 15 residues. CDR3 amino acids: CASSPGAGAGQPQHF. The CDR3 DNA reads TGTGCCAGCAGCCCCGGGGCAGGGGCCGGCCAGCCCCAGCATTTT.

The chain carries TRBV5-1 and TRBJ2-1, with TRBD2 matching over 12 bases. V lost 1 base, J lost 10 bases, and 9 bases stayed unmatched. CDR1 and CDR2 (germline): SGHRS, YFSETQ. There are 16 residues in the CDR3. The CDR3 protein is CASSLFASGGAVEQFF. CDR3 coding DNA: TGCGCCAGCAGCTTGTTCGCTAGCGGGGGGGCCGTCGAGCAGTTCTTC.

The chain links TRBV2 to TRBJ1-6; 11 bases match TRBD1. V trimming: 5 bases; J trimming: 8 bases; junction bases outside the gene matches: 5. CDR3 size: 15 residues. CDR1 is SNHLY and CDR2 is FYNNEI in the germline V gene. Here the CDR3 reads CASSPRTGGDSPLHF. Written as DNA, the CDR3 is TGTGCCAGCAGTCCTCGGACAGGGGGCGATTCACCCCTCCACTTT.

The rearrangement uses TRBV6-1 and TRBJ2-1; D may be TRBD2 (5 bases). V lost 0 bases, J lost 9 bases, and 12 bases lay in between. The CDR3 is 14 residues long. Germline CDR1 MNHNS, CDR2 SASEGT. The CDR3 DNA is TGTGCCAGCAGTGAAGCGCTTCTGGGAGCTGAGCAGTTCTTC. It yields the protein CASSEALLGAEQFF.

This chain joins TRBV6-2 or TRBV6-3 and TRBJ2-1; 10 positions match TRBD2. V lost 0 bases and J lost 2; bases outside the gene matches: 4. CDR1 is MNHEY, CDR2 SVGEGT, per germline. This CDR3 has 17 amino acids. DNA for the CDR3: TGTGCCAGCAGTTACTCGTTAGCGGGGGGTACCTACAATGAGCAGTTCTTC. Translating gives CASSYSLAGGTYNEQFF.

The rearrangement joins TRBV12-3 or TRBV12-4 to TRBJ1-5; D might be TRBD1 (6 bases). CDR3 length: 13 amino acids. Trimming shortened V by 1 base and J by 7 bases, and 8 bases separated the two germline ends. The CDR3 DNA sequence: TGTGCCAGCAGTTTAGAGGGGGACCAGCCCCAGCATTTT. It codes for CASSLEGDQPQHF.

V usage is TRBV10-2 and J usage is TRBJ2-4; TRBD1 matches 8 bases. The trim removed 6 bases at V and 6 bases at J, leaving 7 bases unmatched. The CDR3 length is 14 residues. CDR1 is WSHSY and CDR2 is SAAADI in the germline V gene. The CDR3 loop reads CASSPDRELNIQYF. The CDR3 bases are TGCGCCAGCAGCCCGGACAGGGAGCTAAACATTCAGTACTTC.

The rearrangement uses TRBV6-5 and TRBJ1-2, with 8 bases fitting TRBD1. The CDR3 contains 13 residues. Per the germline V gene, CDR1 is MNHEY and CDR2 is SVGAGI. After removal of 6 bases from V and 8 bases from J, the junction contained 8 bases not matched to a gene. For the CDR3, the DNA is TGTGCCAGCAGGACTGGACAGGGAGGCGGCTACACCTTC. Translation: CASRTGQGGGYTF.

This clone occurred once. The rearrangement uses TRBV6-2 or TRBV6-3 and TRBJ2-7; 11 bases align to TRBD2. Germline values: CDR1 MNHEY, CDR2 SVGEGT. The ends lost 0 bases at V and 3 bases at J; junction bases unmatched: 4. The CDR3 has 16 residues. CDR3 sequence: CASSYSKTSGDYEQYF. The CDR3 DNA sequence: TGTGCCAGCAGTTACTCGAAGACTAGCGGGGACTACGAGCAGTACTTC.

CDR3 nucleotides: TGTGCCAGCAGCACAGGATTTAATGAAAAACTGTTTTTT. This gives the protein CASSTGFNEKLFF. The chain is built from TRBV3-1 (or the pseudogene TRBV3-2) and TRBJ1-4, with D tentatively TRBD1 (5 bases). The CDR3 totals 13 residues. Germline CDR1 is LGHDT and CDR2 is YNNKEL (reference sequence). V was clipped by 5 bases and J by 4 bases, with 8 bases between them.

V gene TRBV19 combines with J gene TRBJ2-5; 13 bases line up with TRBD2. CDR1 LNHDA and CDR2 SQIVND come from the germline V gene (reference sequence). V gave up 1 base and J gave up 0 bases; unmatched junction bases: 8. The CDR3 has 19 residues. The DNA for the CDR3 is TGTGCCAGTAGTATAGGGAGAAGACTAGCGGGGGGCAACCAAGAGACCCAGTACTTC. This translates into CASSIGRRLAGGNQETQYF.

V is TRBV7-9 and J is TRBJ2-5; 8 nucleotides match TRBD2. Trimming cost V 3 bases and J 5 bases; bases outside gene matches: 5. CDR1 and CDR2 from the germline V gene are SEHNR and FQNEAQ (reference sequence). CDR3 length: 14 residues. The CDR3: CASSLSGGLETQYF. CDR3 in DNA: TGTGCCAGCAGCTTGTCGGGGGGGCTTGAGACCCAGTACTTC.

V usage is TRBV5-4 and J usage is TRBJ2-5; TRBD1 agrees at 9 bases. The CDR3 has 14 residues. Trimming took 3 bases from V and 5 from J; bases not matched to a gene: 5. CDR1 is SGHNT, CDR2 YYREEE, per germline (reference sequence). The CDR3 DNA sequence: TGTGCCAGCAGCTCTGGACAGGGGCGGGAGACCCAGTACTTC. It codes for CASSSGQGRETQYF.

V is TRBV5-1 and J is TRBJ1-4, with no clear D. CDR3 length equals 15 residues. In germline, CDR1 is SGHRS, CDR2 YFSETQ. Trimming pared 4 bases from V and 5 bases from J, leaving 15 bases between. This CDR3 reads CASSLNTATNEKLFF. For the CDR3, the DNA is TGCGCCAGCAGCCTTAATACAGCTACCAATGAAAAACTGTTTTTT.

The chain couples TRBV6-1 to TRBJ2-7; D gene unclear. Germline CDR1 MNHNS, CDR2 SASEGT. This CDR3 has 10 amino acids. With 3 bases removed from V and 9 bases from J, the gap between germline ends came to 6 bases. The CDR3 region is CASSEAPQYF. The CDR3 DNA reads TGTGCCAGCAGTGAGGCCCCGCAGTACTTC.

The V and J genes are TRBV30 and TRBJ2-3, with 8 bases that match TRBD2. This CDR3 is 16 amino acids long. Germline CDR1 reads GTSNPN; CDR2 reads SVGIG (reference sequence). Losses at the gene ends were 0 bases for V and 1 base for J; bases not matched to a gene: 6. As DNA, the CDR3 is TGTGCCTGGAGTGTACGGGGGGGGCCAGGCACAGATACGCAGTATTTT. Amino acids: CAWSVRGGPGTDTQYF.

V gene TRBV7-4 combines with J gene TRBJ2-7; D perhaps matches TRBD2 (7 bases). Germline lookup yields CDR1 SGHVT and CDR2 SQSDAQ. The CDR3 consists of 18 residues. V lost 2 bases and J lost 1, with 21 bases in between. The CDR3 loop is CASSLRGAYLYTSYEQYV. DNA for the CDR3: TGTGCCAGCAGCTTACGGGGGGCGTACTTATACACTTCCTACGAGCAGTACGTC.

This rearrangement joins TRBV3-1 (or the pseudogene TRBV3-2) to TRBJ2-2; possibly TRBD1 for D (7 bases). Germline CDR1 reads LGHDT; CDR2 reads YNNKEL (reference sequence). Trimming removed 5 bases from V and 2 bases from J, with 15 bases in between. The length of the CDR3 is 16 residues. In nucleotides, the CDR3 is TGTGCCAGCAGCGGGGGGACAGCAATTAACACCGGGGAGCTGTTTTTT. Amino acid sequence: CASSGGTAINTGELFF.

This clone was seen a handful of times. The chain carries TRBV5-4 and TRBJ1-1; D ambiguous. Germline V gene data show CDR1 as SGHNT and CDR2 as YYREEE (reference sequence). The CDR3 totals 14 residues. Trimming took off 4 bases at V and 0 bases at J, with 10 bases between the two ends. CDR3 sequence (DNA): TGTGCCAGCAGCGTAATAGCCGTGAACACTGAAGCTTTCTTT. Amino acid sequence: CASSVIAVNTEAFF.

This clone has only one observation. V gene TRBV6-6 combines with J gene TRBJ1-6; tentatively, D is TRBD1 (6 bases). The CDR3 sequence is 13 residues long. The germline V gene has CDR1 MNHNY and CDR2 SVGAGI (reference sequence). Trimming removed 7 bases from V and 7 bases from J, with 11 bases in between. CDR3 in DNA: TGTGCCAGCACCCGACAGGAGAATTCACCCCTCCACTTT. Encoded protein: CASTRQENSPLHF.

The chain combines TRBV5-4 with TRBJ2-5; 11 bases line up with TRBD2. J was trimmed by 4 bases and V by 0 bases; bases with no gene match: 5. Germline V gene data show CDR1 as SGHNT and CDR2 as YYREEE (reference sequence). This CDR3 comprises 16 residues. This CDR3 reads CASSLEASGGPETQYF. The CDR3 DNA reads as TGTGCCAGCAGCTTGGAGGCTAGCGGGGGGCCAGAGACCCAGTACTTC.

This chain uses TRBV29-1 with TRBJ1-3; tentative D call: TRBD1 (5 bases). The germline V gene encodes CDR1 SQVTM and CDR2 ANQGSEA. The V end was cut by 3 bases, the J end by 4 bases, with 13 bases between. The CDR3 sequence is 14 residues long. The DNA for the CDR3 is TGCAGCGTTGACCCCCAGGGTTACGGAAACACCATATATTTT. Its protein is CSVDPQGYGNTIYF.